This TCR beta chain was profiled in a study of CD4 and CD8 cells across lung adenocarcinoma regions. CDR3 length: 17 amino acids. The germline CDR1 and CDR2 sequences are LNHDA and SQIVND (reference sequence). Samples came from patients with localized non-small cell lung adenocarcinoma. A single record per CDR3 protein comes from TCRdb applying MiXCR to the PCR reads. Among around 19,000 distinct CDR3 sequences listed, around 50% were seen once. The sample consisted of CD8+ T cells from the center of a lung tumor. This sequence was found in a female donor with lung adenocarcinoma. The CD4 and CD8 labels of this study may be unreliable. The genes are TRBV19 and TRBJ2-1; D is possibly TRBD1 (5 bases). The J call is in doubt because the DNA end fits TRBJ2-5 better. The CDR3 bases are TGTGCCTATTGGTCCAAGCACGGCGACAGCGCAAGGGAGACCCAGTACTTC. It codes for CAYWSKHGDSARETQYF.